The entry below gives a single TCR beta chain sequence along with its context. Per germline, CDR1 SGHRS and CDR2 YFSETQ. This CDR3 is built from 16 residues. The V gene lost 2 bases and the J gene lost 8 bases, with 19 bases spanning the gap. In the study's own analysis: Amplified reference gene primers provided the basis for estimating nucleated cell counts. Here immunoSEQ multiplex PCR was the method, and the copy in TCRdb shows in-frame clones only, minus some. V, J and clone size were drawn from that table, and D and trimming were deduced from the DNA. Among almost 200,000 clones listed, around 85% were seen once. This record belongs to a study of blood T cell repertoires in COVID-19. Looking at the study overall: The United States, Italy and Spain were the sources of the acute and convalescent COVID-19 samples. Sample material is recorded as cDNA or gDNA derived from T cells, B-cell-depleted T cells, or PBMCs.

Specimen: peripheral blood. The V gene is TRBV5-1, the J gene TRBJ1-4; a weak D match, TRBD1 (6 bases). The receptor was derived from a woman aged 70 to 79 with acute or convalescent COVID-19. The CDR3 loop reads CASSFSVGGSREKLFF. The CDR3 DNA is TGCGCCAGCAGCTTCTCCGTAGGGGGAAGCCGCGAAAAACTGTTTTTT.